This passage covers 9 T cell receptor beta chains from one sample sequenced in a study of blood T cell repertoires in COVID-19. The table came from immunoSEQ multiplex PCR; TCRdb's copy has only in-frame clones and leaves some out. The sample consists of more than 350,000 clones, around nine tenths of them appearing once. The sample comprised PBMCs or T cells enriched from blood (not recorded which). The receptors shown here come from a woman aged 50 to 60 who had recovered from COVID-19.

The chain joins TRBV2 to TRBJ1-1, with D unclear. Deletions cut 6 bases from V and 0 bases from J, with 14 bases between. CDR3 length: 15 residues. Germline lookup yields CDR1 SNHLY and CDR2 FYNNEI. The chain's CDR3 is CASRKSSGMNTEAFF. CDR3 in DNA: TGTGCCAGCAGAAAGAGTAGTGGTATGAACACTGAAGCTTTCTTT.

This clone was observed once. The rearrangement links TRBV5-1 to TRBJ2-5, with 10 bases identical to TRBD1. Germline values: CDR1 SGHRS, CDR2 YFSETQ. The CDR3 covers 15 residues. With V trimmed by 0 bases and J by 2 bases, 1 base remained unmatched. CDR3 amino acids: CASSLGDRGQETQYF. The DNA for the CDR3 is TGCGCCAGCAGCTTGGGGGACAGGGGACAAGAGACCCAGTACTTC.

This chain joins TRBV5-1 and TRBJ1-1; weak D call: TRBD1 (6 bases). Trimming removed 0 bases at V and 1 base at J, with 10 bases between. The CDR3 contains 15 residues. Germline assignment: CDR1 SGHRS and CDR2 YFSETQ. The CDR3 DNA sequence: TGCGCCAGCAGCTTGGCCCCGGGACAGAACACTGAAGCTTTCTTT. Protein product: CASSLAPGQNTEAFF. The entire variable domain, with the rest obtained from reference TRBV5-1 and TRBJ1-1, is as follows: KAGVTQTPRYLIKTRGQQVTLSCSPISGHRSVSWYQQTPGQGLQFLFEYFSETQRNKGNFPGRFSGRQFSNSRSEMNVSTLELGDSALYLCASSLAPGQNTEAFFGQGTRLTVV.

This clone showed up just once. V is TRBV5-1 and J is TRBJ1-1; no definite D call. This CDR3 spans 15 amino acids. Per germline, CDR1 SGHRS and CDR2 YFSETQ. V was trimmed by 2 bases and J by 1 base, leaving 12 bases between them. The CDR3: CASSFLPGQNTEAFF. CDR3 sequence (DNA): TGCGCCAGCAGCTTCCTTCCAGGCCAGAACACTGAAGCTTTCTTT.

The chain couples TRBV7-9 to TRBJ1-2, with D possibly being TRBD1 (6 bases). Per germline, CDR1 SEHNR and CDR2 FQNEAQ (reference sequence). Deletions cut 2 bases from V and 5 bases from J, with 15 bases between. This CDR3 spans 15 amino acids. CDR3 in DNA: TGTGCCAGCAGCTTAATACCGGGACACAGTTATGGCTACACCTTC. This encodes CASSLIPGHSYGYTF.

CDR3 nucleotide sequence: TGCGCCAGCAGCCAAGAGAGGCGGAGTGAAGCTTTCTTT. This sequence encodes CASSQERRSEAFF. The V call is TRBV4-1, the J call TRBJ1-1; D not resolved. The ends were cut back, 0 bases at V and 7 bases at J, with 9 bases in the middle. The CDR3 contains 13 residues. CDR1 is MGHRA and CDR2 is YSYEKL in the germline V gene.

The chain combines TRBV5-6 with TRBJ2-1; D not resolved. From germline, CDR1 is SGHDT and CDR2 YYEEEE. V shed 1 base and J shed 7 bases, with 9 bases lying between them. The CDR3 extends over 13 amino acids. The CDR3 DNA reads TGTGCCAGCAGCTTGTCTGTCCGGAATGAGCAGTTCTTC. Protein sequence: CASSLSVRNEQFF. The variable domain in full, completed from reference TRBV5-6 and TRBJ2-1, reads DAGVTQSPTHLIKTRGQQVTLRCSPKSGHDTVSWYQQALGQGPQFIFQYYEEEERQRGNFPDRFSGHQFPNYSSELNVNALLLGDSALYLCASSLSVRNEQFFGPGTRLTVL.

For the CDR3, the DNA is TGTGCCAGCAGTTTACGACAGGTCCCTGGCTACACCTTC. This sequence encodes CASSLRQVPGYTF. V is TRBV28 and J is TRBJ1-2; TRBD1 might be the D (6 bases). The CDR3 is 13 residues long. V was clipped by 2 bases and J by 7 bases, with 11 bases between them. Germline lookup yields CDR1 MDHEN and CDR2 SYDVKM.

This chain connects TRBV6-5 to TRBJ2-7; 7 positions agree with TRBD1. Germline V gene data show CDR1 as MNHEY and CDR2 as SVGAGI. The CDR3 sequence is 14 residues long. Trimming removed 4 bases from V and 2 bases from J; junction bases left unmatched: 5. CDR3 protein: CASSFKDRTYEQYF. The CDR3 DNA reads TGTGCCAGCAGTTTTAAGGACAGGACCTACGAGCAGTACTTC.